The source of this T cell receptor beta chain is a study of blood T cell repertoires in COVID-19. The wider study: The United States, Italy and Spain provided the acute and convalescent COVID-19 samples. PBMCs, B-cell-depleted T cells, or T cells provided the cDNA or gDNA that made up the material.

In the authors' methods: Reference gene primer amplification gave estimated nucleated cell counts. Sequencing used immunoSEQ multiplex PCR; TCRdb keeps in-frame clones, though not all of them. V and J calls and clone size are as listed in that table; D and trimming were resolved from the DNA. The sample yields some 270,000 clones, 80% to 90% seen once. Living in 24 US areas, the participants were between roughly 18 and 90 years of age. Trimming removed 2 bases at V and 7 bases at J, with 14 bases between. Germline CDR1 is SGHTA and CDR2 is FQGNSA. This CDR3 spans 14 amino acids. Sequenced: PBMCs or T cells enriched from blood (not recorded which). The chain recombines TRBV7-2 with TRBJ1-2, with D maybe TRBD1 (5 bases). The clonotype was recovered from a woman aged 25 to 39 who had recovered from COVID-19. The CDR3 nucleotides read TGTGCCAGCAGCTTATACTCAGGGTTGTCTGGCTACACCTTC. It yields the protein CASSLYSGLSGYTF. Supplemented by reference TRBV7-2 and TRBJ1-2, the full variable domain reads GAGVSQSPSNKVTEKGKDVELRCDPISGHTALYWYRQSLGQGLEFLIYFQGNSAPDKSGLPSDRFSAERTGGSVSTLTIQRTQQEDSAVYLCASSLYSGLSGYTFGSGTRLTVV.